This T cell receptor beta chain was identified during a study of Graves' ophthalmopathy and Graves' hyperthyroidism. The wider study: Peripheral blood sampling preceded any treatment and occurred at initial diagnosis.

Amplified material comprised TCR beta CDR3 regions derived from RNA transcripts. Second-round multiplex PCR came after first-round RT-PCR with HTBI primers. One entry per CDR3 protein results from TCRdb running MiXCR on the multiplex PCR reads. The sample includes 740,000 or so distinct CDR3 sequences, roughly 40% of them seen just once. Study-level results: Blood contained most expanded thyroid clonotypes exceeding 0.001 frequency.

The CDR3 contains 12 residues. Germline CDR1 and CDR2: SNHLY and FYNNEI. V lost 3 bases and J lost 10; bases outside the gene matches: 5. In regard to this clonotype: The antigen is undetermined.

The diagnosis was founded upon clinical symptoms, serum thyroxine, TRAb, thyroid ultrasound and orbital computed tomography. Specimen: peripheral blood. The rearrangement uses TRBV2 and TRBJ1-2; 7 bases are shared with TRBD1. This TCR was recovered from an adult man with Graves' ophthalmopathy. CDR3 sequence reads: CASSDRGTVYTF. In DNA form, the CDR3 reads TGTGCCAGCAGTGACAGGGGGACGGTCTACACCTTC.